This entry lists 20 T cell receptor beta chains sequenced from one sample in a study of early T cells in non-severe SARS-CoV-2 infection. TCRdb independently ran MiXCR on the 5' RACE reads; one entry per CDR3 protein. The data hold approximately 71,000 distinct CDR3 sequences, with more than 9% observed a single time. What was sequenced was whole blood. The receptors were sampled from an adult who was a healthcare worker with PCR-confirmed SARS-CoV-2 infection or an uninfected control (not recorded which).

V and J are TRBV15 and TRBJ2-7; TRBD1 agrees at 7 bases. The CDR3 is 17 residues long. Germline V gene sequence: CDR1 LNHNV, CDR2 YYDKDF (reference sequence). Unmatched junction bases numbered 14, after V lost 1 base and J lost 5 bases. CDR3 nucleotides: TGTGCCACCAGCAGAGGAGTAACGGCTACAGGGGCGCACGAGCAGTACTTC. This codes for CATSRGVTATGAHEQYF.

The J gene is TRBJ2-3, the V gene TRBV20-1; no clear D. V lost 5 bases to trimming and J lost 5 bases, with 11 bases between them. The CDR3 covers 12 residues. Germline V gene lookup returns CDR1 DFQATT and CDR2 SNEGSKA (reference sequence). The CDR3 loop is CSAAGVEDTQYF. As DNA, the CDR3 is TGCAGTGCTGCTGGAGTAGAAGATACGCAGTATTTT.

This clonotype appeared many times. In DNA, the CDR3 is TGTGCCAGCAGTGAATATCAGGGGACAGGGGTTCGCACCGGGGAGCTGTTTTTT. Amino acids: CASSEYQGTGVRTGELFF. The chain joins TRBV2 to TRBJ2-2, with 10 bases that match TRBD1. V gave up 2 bases and J gave up 4 bases; unmatched junction bases: 10. The CDR3 consists of 18 residues. Germline V CDR1 and CDR2: SNHLY, FYNNEI. The whole variable domain, remainder taken from reference TRBV2 and TRBJ2-2, is EPEVTQTPSHQVTQMGQEVILRCVPISNHLYFYWYRQILGQKVEFLVSFYNNEISEKSEIFDDQFSVERPDGSNFTLKIRSTKLEDSAMYFCASSEYQGTGVRTGELFFGEGSRLTVL.

The chain is built from TRBV6-6 and TRBJ2-5; D remains ambiguous. This CDR3 is 16 amino acids long. CDR1 MNHNY and CDR2 SVGAGI come from the germline V gene (reference sequence). V lost 5 bases to trimming and J lost 0 bases, with 16 bases between them. This CDR3 reads CASSHQDPQYQETQYF. The CDR3 DNA reads as TGTGCCAGCAGTCACCAGGACCCGCAGTACCAAGAGACCCAGTACTTC.

This clonotype was observed a few times. The chain couples TRBV11-2 to TRBJ1-1; D is uncertain. This CDR3 contains 12 residues. Trimming cost V 1 base and J 5 bases, with 5 bases left between them. Germline lookup yields CDR1 SGHAT and CDR2 FQNNGV. CDR3 nucleotide sequence: TGTGCCAGCAGCTTAGCGGAAACTGAAGCTTTCTTT. Translation gives CASSLAETEAFF. Full variable domain (outside the CDR3, taken from reference TRBV11-2 and TRBJ1-1): EAGVAQSPRYKIIEKRQSVAFWCNPISGHATLYWYQQILGQGPKLLIQFQNNGVVDDSQLPKDRFSAERLKGVDSTLKIQPAKLEDSAVYLCASSLAETEAFFGQGTRLTVV.

This clonotype was picked up a small number of times. The rearrangement joins TRBV20-1 to TRBJ2-3, with D tentatively TRBD2 (7 bases). Per germline, CDR1 DFQATT and CDR2 SNEGSKA (reference sequence). V was pared by 0 bases and J by 2 bases, with 15 bases between. There are 16 residues in the CDR3. CDR3 sequence reads: CSARDPGRGLTDTQYF. CDR3 nucleotides: TGCAGTGCTAGAGACCCGGGGCGGGGGCTCACAGATACGCAGTATTTT.

The chain is built from TRBV3-1 and TRBJ2-7; TRBD1 matches at 9 bases. After removal of 2 bases from V and 5 bases from J, the junction contained 16 bases not matched to a gene. Per germline, CDR1 LGHDT and CDR2 YNNKEL (reference sequence). The CDR3 has 18 amino acids. CDR3 in amino acids: CASSQLLSLGQGFHEQYF. As DNA, the CDR3 is TGTGCCAGCAGCCAACTTTTAAGTTTGGGACAGGGATTCCACGAGCAGTACTTC.

This clonotype was observed at least ten times. This chain connects TRBV20-1 to TRBJ2-3; TRBD2 is a possible D gene (6 bases). Germline V gene sequence: CDR1 DFQATT, CDR2 SNEGSKA (reference sequence). The CDR3 consists of 12 residues. Trimming removed 5 bases at V and 2 bases at J, with 8 bases between. CDR3 protein: CSARGTTDTQYF. CDR3 in DNA: TGCAGTGCTCGGGGGACCACAGATACGCAGTATTTT.

This clonotype has at least ten counts. This rearrangement joins TRBV27 to TRBJ1-2; 9 bases match TRBD1. J was trimmed by 4 bases and V by 7 bases; bases with no gene match: 10. Germline lookup yields CDR1 MNHEY and CDR2 SMNVEV (reference sequence). This CDR3 is built from 15 residues. The CDR3 region is CASKPGQGSSYGYTF. The CDR3 DNA sequence: TGTGCCAGCAAGCCGGGACAGGGCTCCTCCTATGGCTACACCTTC.

In this sample, this clonotype turned up a few times. CDR3 amino acids: CAISEDSNYGYTF. The DNA for the CDR3 is TGTGCCATCAGTGAGGACAGCAACTATGGCTACACCTTC. The V and J genes are TRBV10-3 and TRBJ1-2, with a tentative D call TRBD1 (5 bases). From germline, CDR1 is ENHRY and CDR2 SYGVKD. Trimming shortened V by 2 bases and J by 2 bases, and 6 bases separated the two germline ends. This CDR3 is 13 amino acids long.

This clonotype was observed a handful of times. The V gene is TRBV7-3, the J gene TRBJ2-1; D not certain. This CDR3 is 13 amino acids long. Trimming removed 2 bases at V and 6 bases at J, with 8 bases between. The germline gives CDR1 SGHTA, CDR2 FQGTGA. The CDR3: CASSLGSTNEQFF. The CDR3 DNA follows: TGTGCCAGCAGCTTAGGTAGCACCAATGAGCAGTTCTTC.

This clonotype was recorded at least ten times. This chain uses TRBV6-1 with TRBJ1-1; 7 positions agree with TRBD1. Germline V gives CDR1 MNHNS, CDR2 SASEGT. With 4 bases clipped from V and 3 bases from J, the junction kept 11 bases outside the gene matches. The CDR3 runs to 16 residues. Here the CDR3 reads CASSGRTGPLDTEAFF. DNA for the CDR3: TGTGCCAGCAGTGGTAGGACAGGCCCGTTGGACACTGAAGCTTTCTTT.

This clonotype was observed a handful of times. The chain couples TRBV20-1 to TRBJ1-1; no clear D. With 4 bases removed from V and 6 bases from J, the gap between germline ends came to 9 bases. CDR1 and CDR2 (germline): DFQATT, SNEGSKA (reference sequence). CDR3 length: 11 residues. CDR3 bases: TGCAGTGCTAAAGACCCTCCTGAAGCTTTCTTT. It encodes CSAKDPPEAFF.

This clonotype showed up just a few times. The genes are TRBV7-2 and TRBJ2-1, with 7 bases identical to TRBD2. This CDR3 is 17 amino acids long. The germline V gene encodes CDR1 SGHTA and CDR2 FQGNSA. V was clipped by 5 bases and J by 4 bases; unmatched bases: 14. CDR3 nucleotide sequence: TGTGCCAGCAGCCTCTCCCCCCCGGGGGGATGGTACAATGAGCAGTTCTTC. It is translated as CASSLSPPGGWYNEQFF. Supplemented by reference TRBV7-2 and TRBJ2-1, the full variable domain reads GAGVSQSPSNKVTEKGKDVELRCDPISGHTALYWYRQSLGQGLEFLIYFQGNSAPDKSGLPSDRFSAERTGGSVSTLTIQRTQQEDSAVYLCASSLSPPGGWYNEQFFGPGTRLTVL.

This clonotype was counted only a few times. The chain carries TRBV10-2 and TRBJ2-5; maybe TRBD2 (7 bases). Germline loops: CDR1 WSHSY, CDR2 SAAADI. V was shortened by 10 bases and J by 4 bases, with 19 bases between the two germline ends. CDR3 length equals 14 residues. The DNA of the CDR3 is TGCGCCACCCGAGAGGGGGGGATTCGAGAGACCCAGTACTTC. Amino acid sequence: CATREGGIRETQYF.

This clonotype was counted ten times or more. The chain links TRBV11-2 to TRBJ1-1, with 8 nucleotides matching TRBD1. J gave up 0 bases and V 5 bases, and 2 bases lay outside the gene matches. The CDR3 is made up of 14 amino acids. Germline V lookup: CDR1 SGHAT, CDR2 FQNNGV. As DNA, the CDR3 is TGTGCCAGCAGCCCACAGGGGGTGAACACTGAAGCTTTCTTT. Residues: CASSPQGVNTEAFF. The entire variable domain, with the rest obtained from reference TRBV11-2 and TRBJ1-1, is as follows: EAGVAQSPRYKIIEKRQSVAFWCNPISGHATLYWYQQILGQGPKLLIQFQNNGVVDDSQLPKDRFSAERLKGVDSTLKIQPAKLEDSAVYLCASSPQGVNTEAFFGQGTRLTVV.

There are many counts of this clonotype. This chain uses TRBV20-1 with TRBJ1-2; D is perhaps TRBD1 (5 bases). This CDR3 has 14 residues. Trimming removed 4 bases at V and 3 bases at J, with 15 bases between. Germline CDR1 and CDR2: DFQATT and SNEGSKA (reference sequence). DNA for the CDR3: TGCAGTGCTACGGTCGCGGGGGTTGACTATGGCTACACCTTC. It is translated as CSATVAGVDYGYTF.

This clonotype was observed a few times. The chain recombines TRBV12-3 or TRBV12-4 with TRBJ1-5; D unclear. CDR3 length equals 15 residues. Trimming left V 2 bases short and J 3 bases short, with 11 bases between. The CDR3 DNA is TGTGCCAGCAGTTTAAACAACCGCGACAATCAGCCCCAGCATTTT. Its protein product is CASSLNNRDNQPQHF.

At least ten counts were recorded for this clonotype. The chain has TRBV12-3 or TRBV12-4 and TRBJ1-1; no definite D call. The CDR3 is made up of 13 amino acids. V was clipped by 1 base and J by 1 base, with 4 bases between them. The CDR3 nucleotides are TGTGCCAGCAGTTTAGTTACGAACACTGAAGCTTTCTTT. Encoded protein: CASSLVTNTEAFF.

In its sample, this clonotype was seen a few times. V gene TRBV6-1 combines with J gene TRBJ1-5; D remains unclear. The V end was cut by 6 bases, the J end by 9 bases, with 9 bases between. CDR3 size: 11 residues. Germline assignment: CDR1 MNHNS and CDR2 SASEGT. In nucleotides, the CDR3 is TGTGCCAGCAGCCAGGCTCGGCCCCAGCATTTT. Translating gives CASSQARPQHF.